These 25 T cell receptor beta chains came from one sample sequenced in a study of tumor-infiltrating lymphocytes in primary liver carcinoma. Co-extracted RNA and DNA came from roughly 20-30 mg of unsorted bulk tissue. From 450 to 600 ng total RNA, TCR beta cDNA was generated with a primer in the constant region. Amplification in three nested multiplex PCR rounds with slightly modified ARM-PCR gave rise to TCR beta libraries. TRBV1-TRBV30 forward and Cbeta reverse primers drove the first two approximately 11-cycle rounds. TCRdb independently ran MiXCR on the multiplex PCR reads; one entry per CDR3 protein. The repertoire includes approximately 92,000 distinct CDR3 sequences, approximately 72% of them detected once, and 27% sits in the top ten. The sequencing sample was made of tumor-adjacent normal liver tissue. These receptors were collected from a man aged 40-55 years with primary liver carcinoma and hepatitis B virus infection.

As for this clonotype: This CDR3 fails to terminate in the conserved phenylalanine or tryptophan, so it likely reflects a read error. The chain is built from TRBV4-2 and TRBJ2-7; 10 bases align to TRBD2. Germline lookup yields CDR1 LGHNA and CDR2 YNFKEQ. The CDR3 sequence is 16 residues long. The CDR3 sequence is CASSQVSSGSSYEQYS. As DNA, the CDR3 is TGTGCCAGCAGTCAAGTCTCTAGCGGGAGCTCCTACGAGCAGTACTCC.

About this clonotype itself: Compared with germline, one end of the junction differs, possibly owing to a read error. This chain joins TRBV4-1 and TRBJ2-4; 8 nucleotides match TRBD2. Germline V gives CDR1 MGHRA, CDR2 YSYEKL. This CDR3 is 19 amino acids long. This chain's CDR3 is CASSQDSGGSSPTKNIRYF. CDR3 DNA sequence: TGCGCCAGCAGCCAAGATTCGGGGGGGAGTAGCCCTACCAAAAACATTCGGTACTTC.

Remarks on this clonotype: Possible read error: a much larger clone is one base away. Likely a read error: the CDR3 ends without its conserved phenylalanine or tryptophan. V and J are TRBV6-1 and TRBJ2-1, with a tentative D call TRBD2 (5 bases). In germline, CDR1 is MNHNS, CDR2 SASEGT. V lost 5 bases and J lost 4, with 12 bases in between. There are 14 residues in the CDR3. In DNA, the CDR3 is TGTGCCAGCAGTAACGGGGTAGTATACAATGAGCAGTTCTCC. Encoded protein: CASSNGVVYNEQFS.

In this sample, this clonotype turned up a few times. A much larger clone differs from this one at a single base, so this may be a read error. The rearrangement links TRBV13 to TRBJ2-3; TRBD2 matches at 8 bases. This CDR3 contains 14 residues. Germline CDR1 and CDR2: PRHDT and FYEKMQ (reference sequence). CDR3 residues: CVSSLSGSADTQYF. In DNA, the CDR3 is TGTGTCAGCAGCTTGAGCGGGAGTGCAGATACGCAGTATTTT.

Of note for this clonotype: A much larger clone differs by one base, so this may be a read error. In nucleotides, the CDR3 is TGCGCCAGCAGCTTGGTAGCGGGAAACAATGAGCAGATCTTC. It yields the protein CASSLVAGNNEQIF. The V gene is TRBV5-1, the J gene TRBJ2-1; 8 bases line up with TRBD2. Germline V gives CDR1 SGHRS, CDR2 YFSETQ. The CDR3 is 14 amino acids. Full variable domain (rest looked up from reference TRBV5-1 and TRBJ2-1): KAGVTQTPRYLIKTRGQQVTLSCSPISGHRSVSWYQQTPGQGLQFLFEYFSETQRNKGNFPGRFSGRQFSNSRSEMNVSTLELGDSALYLCASSLVAGNNEQIFGPGTRLTVL.

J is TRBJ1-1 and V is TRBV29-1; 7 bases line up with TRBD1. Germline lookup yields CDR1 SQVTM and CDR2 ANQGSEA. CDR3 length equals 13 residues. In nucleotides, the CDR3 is TGCAGTGCCCACCCAAGGGGGACAGATCAGGCTTTCTTT. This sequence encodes CSAHPRGTDQAFF.

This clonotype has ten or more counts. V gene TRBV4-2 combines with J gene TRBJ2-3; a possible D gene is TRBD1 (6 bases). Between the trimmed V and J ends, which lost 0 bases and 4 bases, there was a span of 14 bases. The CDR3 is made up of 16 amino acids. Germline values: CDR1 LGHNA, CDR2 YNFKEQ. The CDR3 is CASSQDKGQGSDTQYF. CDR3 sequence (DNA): TGTGCCAGCAGCCAAGATAAGGGGCAGGGGTCAGATACGCAGTATTTT.

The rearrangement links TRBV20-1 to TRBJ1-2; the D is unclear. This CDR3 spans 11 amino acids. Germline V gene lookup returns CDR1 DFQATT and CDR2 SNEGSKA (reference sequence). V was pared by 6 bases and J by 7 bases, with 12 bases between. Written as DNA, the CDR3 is TGCAGTGCCACGTATCCTCCTGGCTACACCTTC. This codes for CSATYPPGYTF.

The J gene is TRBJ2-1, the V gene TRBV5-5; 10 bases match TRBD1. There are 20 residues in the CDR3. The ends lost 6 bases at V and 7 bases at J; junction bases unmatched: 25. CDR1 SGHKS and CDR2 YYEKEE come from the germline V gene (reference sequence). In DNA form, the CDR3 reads TGTGCCAGCAACTCGCCTATAGACAGGGGGCCCCTTGAAGGGGGTAATGAGCAGTTCTTC. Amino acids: CASNSPIDRGPLEGGNEQFF.

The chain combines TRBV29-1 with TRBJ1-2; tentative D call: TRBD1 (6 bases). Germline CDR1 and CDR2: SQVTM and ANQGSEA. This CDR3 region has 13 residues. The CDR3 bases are TGCAGTGATCGGGAGGGGGGCGGCTCTGACTACACCTTC. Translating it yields CSDREGGGSDYTF.

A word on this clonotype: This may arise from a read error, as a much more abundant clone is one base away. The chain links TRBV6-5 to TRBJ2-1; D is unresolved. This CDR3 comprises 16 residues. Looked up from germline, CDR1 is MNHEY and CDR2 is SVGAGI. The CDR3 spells CASSLAPPGSYNEQLF. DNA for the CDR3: TGTGCCAGCAGCCTCGCCCCGCCAGGCTCCTACAATGAGCAGCTCTTC.

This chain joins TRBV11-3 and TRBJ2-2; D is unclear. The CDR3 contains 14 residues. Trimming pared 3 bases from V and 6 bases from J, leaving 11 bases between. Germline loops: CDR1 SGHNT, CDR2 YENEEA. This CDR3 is CASSLARRAGELFF. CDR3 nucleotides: TGTGCCAGCAGCTTGGCTAGAAGGGCCGGGGAGCTGTTTTTT.

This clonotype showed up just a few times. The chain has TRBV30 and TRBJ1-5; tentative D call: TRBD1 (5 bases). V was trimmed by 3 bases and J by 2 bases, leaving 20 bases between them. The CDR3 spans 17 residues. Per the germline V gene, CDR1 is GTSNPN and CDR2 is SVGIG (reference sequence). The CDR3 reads CAWSAVGANWGNQPQHF. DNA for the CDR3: TGTGCCTGGAGCGCCGTAGGGGCAAATTGGGGCAATCAGCCCCAGCATTTT.

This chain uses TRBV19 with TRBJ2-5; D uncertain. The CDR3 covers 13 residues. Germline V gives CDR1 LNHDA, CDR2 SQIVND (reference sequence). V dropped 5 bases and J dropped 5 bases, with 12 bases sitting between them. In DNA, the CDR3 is TGTGCCAGTAGTCTAGGGTCCGGTGAGACCCAGTACTTC. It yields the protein CASSLGSGETQYF.

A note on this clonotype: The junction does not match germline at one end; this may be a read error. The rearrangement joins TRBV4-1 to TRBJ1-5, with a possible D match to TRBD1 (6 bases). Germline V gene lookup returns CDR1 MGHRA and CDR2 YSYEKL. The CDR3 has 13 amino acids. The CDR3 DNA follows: TGTGCCACCAGCCAAGTTAGGGGGCAGCCCCAGCATTTT. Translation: CATSQVRGQPQHF.

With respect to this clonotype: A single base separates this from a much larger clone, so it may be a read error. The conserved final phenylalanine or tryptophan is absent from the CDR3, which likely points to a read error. CDR3: CAWKTGAANYEQYL. CDR3 nucleotides: TGTGCCTGGAAGACGGGAGCAGCAAACTACGAGCAGTACCTC. The chain employs TRBV30 and TRBJ2-7; weak D call: TRBD2 (6 bases). Trimming took 4 bases from V and 3 from J, leaving 16 bases between them. The CDR3 has 14 amino acids. The germline V gene has CDR1 GTSNPN and CDR2 SVGIG (reference sequence).

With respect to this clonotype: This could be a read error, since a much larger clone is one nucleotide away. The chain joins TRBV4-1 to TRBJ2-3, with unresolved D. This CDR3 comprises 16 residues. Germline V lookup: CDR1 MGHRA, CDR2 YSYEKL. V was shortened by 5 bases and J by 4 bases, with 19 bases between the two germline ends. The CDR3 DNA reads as TGCGCCAGCAGCTCGCACTCCTCAGTAACGGCAGATACGCAGTATTTT. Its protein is CASSSHSSVTADTQYF.

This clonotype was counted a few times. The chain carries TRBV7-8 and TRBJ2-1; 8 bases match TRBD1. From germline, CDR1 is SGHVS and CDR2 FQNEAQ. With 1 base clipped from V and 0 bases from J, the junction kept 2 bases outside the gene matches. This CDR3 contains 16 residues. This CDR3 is CASSLGRGRSYNEQFF. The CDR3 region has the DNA TGTGCCAGCAGCTTAGGCAGGGGGCGCTCCTACAATGAGCAGTTCTTC.

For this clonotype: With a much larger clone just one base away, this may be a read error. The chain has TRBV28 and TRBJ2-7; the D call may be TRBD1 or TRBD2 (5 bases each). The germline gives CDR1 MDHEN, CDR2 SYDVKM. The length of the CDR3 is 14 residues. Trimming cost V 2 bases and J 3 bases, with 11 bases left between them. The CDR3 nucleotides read TGTGCCAGCAGTTTAAGGGGCGGGTGCTACGAGCAGTACTTC. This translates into CASSLRGGCYEQYF.

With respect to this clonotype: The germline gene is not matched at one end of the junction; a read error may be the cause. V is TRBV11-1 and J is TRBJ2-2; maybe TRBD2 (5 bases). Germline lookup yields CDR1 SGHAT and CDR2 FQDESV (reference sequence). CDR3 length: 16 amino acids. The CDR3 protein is CASSLLPGHDTGELFF. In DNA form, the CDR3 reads TGTGCCAGCAGTTTACTCCCCGGGCACGACACCGGGGAGCTGTTCTTT.

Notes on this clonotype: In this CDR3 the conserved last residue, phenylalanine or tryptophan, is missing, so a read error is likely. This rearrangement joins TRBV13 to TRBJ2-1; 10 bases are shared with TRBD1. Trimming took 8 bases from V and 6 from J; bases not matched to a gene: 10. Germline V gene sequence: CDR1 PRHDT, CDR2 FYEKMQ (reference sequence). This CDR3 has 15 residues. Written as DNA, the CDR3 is TGTGCCAGCGGGAACCGGGACAGGGGTTTCAATGAGCAGTTCATC. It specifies CASGNRDRGFNEQFI.

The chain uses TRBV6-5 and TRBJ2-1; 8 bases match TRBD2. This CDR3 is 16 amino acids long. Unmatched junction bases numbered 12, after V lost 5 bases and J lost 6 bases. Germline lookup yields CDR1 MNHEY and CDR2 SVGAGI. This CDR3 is CASSTARLAGTNEQFF. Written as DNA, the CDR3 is TGTGCCAGCAGTACGGCTCGATTAGCGGGAACCAATGAGCAGTTCTTC.

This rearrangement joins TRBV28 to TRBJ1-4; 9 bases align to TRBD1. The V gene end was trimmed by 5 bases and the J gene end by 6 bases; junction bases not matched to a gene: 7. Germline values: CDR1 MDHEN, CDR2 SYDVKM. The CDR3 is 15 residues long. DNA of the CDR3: TGTGCCAGCAGTCCCACAGGGGGCGCAGATGAAAAACTGTTTTTT. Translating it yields CASSPTGGADEKLFF.

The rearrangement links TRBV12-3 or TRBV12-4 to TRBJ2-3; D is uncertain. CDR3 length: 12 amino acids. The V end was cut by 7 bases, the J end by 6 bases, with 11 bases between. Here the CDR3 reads CASIPLFDTQYF. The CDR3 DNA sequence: TGTGCCAGCATTCCCCTCTTTGATACGCAGTATTTT.

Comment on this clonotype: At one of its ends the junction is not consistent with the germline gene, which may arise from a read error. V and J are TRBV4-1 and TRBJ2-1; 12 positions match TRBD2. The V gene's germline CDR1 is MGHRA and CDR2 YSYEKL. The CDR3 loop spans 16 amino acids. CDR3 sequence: CASRTPGLAGYNERFF. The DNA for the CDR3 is TGCGCCAGCAGAACTCCGGGACTAGCGGGCTACAATGAGCGGTTCTTC.